The 5 T cell receptor beta chains reported below all come from one sample, sequenced in a study of naive and memory T cell subsets. Both TRBC1 and TRBC2 were covered by a beta constant-region primer of two equimolar oligonucleotides. TCRdb itself ran the UMI-ligation and nested PCR reads through MiXCR, one entry per CDR3 protein. In the table there are 140,000 to 150,000 distinct CDR3 sequences, around 15% of which are singletons. Sequenced input: naive CD4+ T cells from blood. These receptors came from a human donor in good health.

This clonotype was recorded a few times. The junction departs from germline at one end; a sequencing error may be responsible. The chain is built from TRBV2 and TRBJ2-1; a weak D match, TRBD1 (5 bases). Germline CDR1 SNHLY, CDR2 FYNNEI. This CDR3 is built from 11 residues. CDR3 residues: CASSESDTGRF. DNA of the CDR3: TGTGCCAGCAGTGAATCGGACACCGGACGTTTC.

This clonotype was detected a few times. The chain uses TRBV7-2 and TRBJ2-2, with 7 bases aligning to TRBD1. The CDR3 spans 16 residues. Looked up from germline, CDR1 is SGHTA and CDR2 is FQGNSA. V was pared by 3 bases and J by 1 base, with 5 bases of the junction left unmatched. In nucleotides, the CDR3 is TGTGCCAGCAGCTTGAGGGGGCAGGTGAACACCGGGGAGCTGTTTTTT. Its protein product is CASSLRGQVNTGELFF.

The chain recombines TRBV18 with TRBJ2-5; D gene uncertain. This CDR3 contains 14 residues. V was trimmed by 3 bases and J by 1 base, leaving 9 bases between them. Looked up from germline, CDR1 is KGHSH and CDR2 is LQKENI. CDR3 residues: CASSPQNFQETQYF. In DNA form, the CDR3 reads TGTGCCAGCTCACCCCAGAACTTCCAAGAGACCCAGTACTTC.

CDR3 in amino acids: CSASGGVAGPYEQYF. DNA for the CDR3: TGCAGTGCTAGTGGGGGGGTAGCGGGACCCTACGAGCAGTACTTC. The rearrangement links TRBV20-1 to TRBJ2-7, with TRBD2 identical over 8 bases. The V segment lost 3 bases and the J segment 2 bases; nucleotides outside the gene matches: 9. CDR1 is DFQATT and CDR2 is SNEGSKA in the germline V gene (reference sequence). The CDR3 length is 15 residues.

This clonotype was seen at least ten times. The J gene is TRBJ2-7, the V gene TRBV6-2 or TRBV6-3; D ambiguous. The CDR3 is 13 amino acids. The ends were cut back, 10 bases at V and 0 bases at J, with 13 bases in the middle. The germline V gene encodes CDR1 MNHEY and CDR2 SVGEGT. The CDR3 DNA reads TGTGCCATCTGGACCCAGGACTCCTACGAGCAGTACTTC. Amino acids: CAIWTQDSYEQYF.